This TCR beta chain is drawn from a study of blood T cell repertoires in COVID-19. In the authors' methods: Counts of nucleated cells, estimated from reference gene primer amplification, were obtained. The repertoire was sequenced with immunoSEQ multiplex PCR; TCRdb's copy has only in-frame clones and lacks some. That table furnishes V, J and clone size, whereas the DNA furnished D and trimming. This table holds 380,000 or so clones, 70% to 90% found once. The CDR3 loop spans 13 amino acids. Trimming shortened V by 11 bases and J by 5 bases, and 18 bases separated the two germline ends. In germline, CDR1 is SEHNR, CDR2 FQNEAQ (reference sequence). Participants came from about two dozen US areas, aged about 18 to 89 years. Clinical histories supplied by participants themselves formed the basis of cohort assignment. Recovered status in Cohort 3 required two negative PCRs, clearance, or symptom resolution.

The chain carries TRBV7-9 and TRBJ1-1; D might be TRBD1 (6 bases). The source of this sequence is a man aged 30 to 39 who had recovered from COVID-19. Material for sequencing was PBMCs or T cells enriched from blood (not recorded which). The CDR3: CAVKRGSGTEAFF. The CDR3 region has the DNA TGTGCCGTTAAAAGGGGGTCGGGAACTGAAGCTTTCTTT.